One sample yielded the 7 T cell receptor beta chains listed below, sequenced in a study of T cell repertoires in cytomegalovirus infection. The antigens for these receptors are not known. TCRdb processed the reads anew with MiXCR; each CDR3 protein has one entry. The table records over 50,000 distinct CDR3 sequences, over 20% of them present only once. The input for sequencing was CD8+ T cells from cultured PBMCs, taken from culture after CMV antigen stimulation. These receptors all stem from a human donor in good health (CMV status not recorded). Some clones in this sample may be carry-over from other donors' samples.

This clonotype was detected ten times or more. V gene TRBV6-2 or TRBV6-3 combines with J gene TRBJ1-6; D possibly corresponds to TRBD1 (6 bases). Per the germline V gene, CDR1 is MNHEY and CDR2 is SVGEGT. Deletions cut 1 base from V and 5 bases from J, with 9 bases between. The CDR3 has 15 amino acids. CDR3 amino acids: CASSYWTDNNSPLHF. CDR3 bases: TGTGCCAGCAGTTACTGGACAGACAATAATTCACCCCTCCACTTT.

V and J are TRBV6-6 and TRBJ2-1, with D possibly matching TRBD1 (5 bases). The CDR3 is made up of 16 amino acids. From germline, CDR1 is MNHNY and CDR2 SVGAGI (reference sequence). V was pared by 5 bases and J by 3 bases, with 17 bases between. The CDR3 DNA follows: TGTGCCAGCAGTCACCCGCAGGGATTTATCTACAATGAGCAGTTCTTC. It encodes CASSHPQGFIYNEQFF.

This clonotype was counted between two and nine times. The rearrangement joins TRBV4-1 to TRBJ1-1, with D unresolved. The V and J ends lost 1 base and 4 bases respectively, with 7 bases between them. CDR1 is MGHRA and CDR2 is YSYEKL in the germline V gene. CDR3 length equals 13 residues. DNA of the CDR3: TGCGCCAGCAGCCAAGGTATGAGCACTGAAGCTTTCTTT. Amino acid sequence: CASSQGMSTEAFF.

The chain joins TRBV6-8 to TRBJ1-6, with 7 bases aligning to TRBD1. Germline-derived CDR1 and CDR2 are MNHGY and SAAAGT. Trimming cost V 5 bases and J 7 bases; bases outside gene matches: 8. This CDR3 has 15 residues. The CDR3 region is CASSKNRDSNSPLHF. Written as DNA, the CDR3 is TGTGCCAGCAGTAAGAACCGGGACAGCAATTCACCCCTCCACTTT.

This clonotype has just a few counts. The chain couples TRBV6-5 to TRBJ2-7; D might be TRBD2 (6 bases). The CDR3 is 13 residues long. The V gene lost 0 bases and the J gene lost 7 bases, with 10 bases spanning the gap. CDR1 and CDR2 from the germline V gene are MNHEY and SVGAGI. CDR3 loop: CASSYSGGLEQYF. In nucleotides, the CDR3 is TGTGCCAGCAGTTACTCGGGGGGATTAGAGCAGTACTTC.

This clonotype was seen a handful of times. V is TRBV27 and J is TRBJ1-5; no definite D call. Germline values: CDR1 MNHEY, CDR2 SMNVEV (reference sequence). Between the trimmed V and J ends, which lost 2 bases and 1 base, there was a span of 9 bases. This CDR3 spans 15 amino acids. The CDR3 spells CASSLEPGSNQPQHF. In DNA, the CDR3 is TGTGCCAGCAGTTTAGAGCCGGGCAGCAATCAGCCCCAGCATTTT.

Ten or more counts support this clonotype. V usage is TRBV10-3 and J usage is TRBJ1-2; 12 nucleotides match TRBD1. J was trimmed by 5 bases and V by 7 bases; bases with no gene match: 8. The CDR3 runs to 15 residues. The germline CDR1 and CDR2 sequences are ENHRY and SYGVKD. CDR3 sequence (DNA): TGTGCCATCAATGCCGGGACAGGGGGCCGATATGGCTACACCTTC. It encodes CAINAGTGGRYGYTF.